The clone carrying this TCR beta chain was counted once. This sample is part of a study of shared clonotypes between healthy human individuals. Measured with immunoSEQ multiplex PCR; TCRdb has only the in-frame clones, and not every one. The repertoire includes approximately 1.9 million clones, 90% to 95% of them detected once, and less than 2% sits in the top ten. Naive CD8 cells, CD45RO-negative and positively selected for CCR7, excluded terminally differentiated effector memory CD45RA+ cells. Every donor was a Caucasian adult from Nashville, Tennessee. Germline CDR1 is LNHDA and CDR2 is SQIVND (reference sequence). CDR3 length: 18 amino acids. J gave up 2 bases and V 5 bases, and 14 bases lay outside the gene matches.

This chain joins TRBV19 and TRBJ2-7; 11 nucleotides align to TRBD2. The clonotype comes from a young man in good health. Some clones in this sample may be carry-over from other donors' samples. The sequenced sample consisted of naive CD8+ T cells from PBMCs. The CDR3 sequence: CASSVKLAGELHPYEQYF. Here the CDR3 DNA reads TGTGCCAGTAGTGTAAAACTAGCGGGAGAGCTCCACCCCTACGAGCAGTACTTC.